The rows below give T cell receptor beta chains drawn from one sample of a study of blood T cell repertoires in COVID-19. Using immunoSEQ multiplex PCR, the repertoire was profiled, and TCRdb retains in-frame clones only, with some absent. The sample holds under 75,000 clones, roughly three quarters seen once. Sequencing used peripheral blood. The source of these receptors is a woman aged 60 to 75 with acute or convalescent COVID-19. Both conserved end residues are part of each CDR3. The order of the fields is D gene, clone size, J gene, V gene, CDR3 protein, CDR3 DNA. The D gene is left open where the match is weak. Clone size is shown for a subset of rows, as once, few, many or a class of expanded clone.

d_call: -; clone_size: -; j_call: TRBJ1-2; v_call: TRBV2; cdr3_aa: CASNSREAHYGYTF; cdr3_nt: TGTGCCAGCAATAGCAGGGAAGCCCACTATGGCTACACCTTC
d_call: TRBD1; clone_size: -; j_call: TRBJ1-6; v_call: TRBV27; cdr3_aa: CASSLGQLNSPLHF; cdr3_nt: TGTGCCAGCAGTTTGGGACAGCTGAATTCACCCCTCCACTTT
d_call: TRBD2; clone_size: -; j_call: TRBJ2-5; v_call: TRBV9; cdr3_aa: CASSVGGSGETQYF; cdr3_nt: TGTGCCAGCAGCGTCGGGGGGTCGGGGGAGACCCAGTACTTC
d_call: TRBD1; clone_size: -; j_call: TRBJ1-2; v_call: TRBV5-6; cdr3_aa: CASSEEGTGKGGYTF; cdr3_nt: TGTGCCAGCAGCGAAGAAGGGACAGGGAAAGGCGGCTACACCTTC
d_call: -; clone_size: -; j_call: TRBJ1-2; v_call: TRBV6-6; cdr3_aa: CASSLYGANYGYTF; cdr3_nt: TGTGCCAGCAGTCTGTACGGAGCTAACTATGGCTACACCTTC
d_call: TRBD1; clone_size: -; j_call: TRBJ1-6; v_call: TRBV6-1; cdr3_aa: CASSELGQGASPLHF; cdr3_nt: TGTGCCAGCAGTGAATTGGGACAGGGGGCTTCACCCCTCCACTTT
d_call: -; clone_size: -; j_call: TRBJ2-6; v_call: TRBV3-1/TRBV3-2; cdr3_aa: CASSQARSGANVLTF; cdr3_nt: TGTGCCAGCAGCCAGGCACGCAGTGGGGCCAACGTCCTGACTTTC
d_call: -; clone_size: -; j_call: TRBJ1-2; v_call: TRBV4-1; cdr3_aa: CASSQALDRAYGYTF; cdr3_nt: TGCGCCAGCAGCCAAGCCCTGGACAGAGCATATGGCTACACCTTC
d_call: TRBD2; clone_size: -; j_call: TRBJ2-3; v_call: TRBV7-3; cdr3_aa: CASSFLGGGGTDTQYF; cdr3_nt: TGTGCCAGCAGCTTCCTTGGCGGGGGTGGCACAGATACGCAGTATTTT
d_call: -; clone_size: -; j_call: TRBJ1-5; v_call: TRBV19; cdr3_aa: CASSIILYSNQPQHF; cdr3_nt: TGTGCCAGTAGTATCATCCTCTATAGCAATCAGCCCCAGCATTTT
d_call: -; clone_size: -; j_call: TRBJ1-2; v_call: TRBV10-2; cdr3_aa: CASSGEGIGYGYTF; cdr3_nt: TGCGCCAGCAGTGGGGAGGGAATAGGGTATGGCTACACCTTC
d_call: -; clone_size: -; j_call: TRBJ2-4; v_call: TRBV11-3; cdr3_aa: CASSLSRGGGGDIQYF; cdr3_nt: TGTGCCAGCAGCCTCAGCCGAGGAGGGGGAGGGGACATTCAGTACTTC
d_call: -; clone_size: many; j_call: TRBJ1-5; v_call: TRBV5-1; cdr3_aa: CASSLGQEVWEPQHF; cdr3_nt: TGCGCCAGCAGCTTGGGGCAGGAGGTATGGGAGCCCCAGCATTTT
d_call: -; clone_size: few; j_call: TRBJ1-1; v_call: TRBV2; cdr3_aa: CASSEDISGSNTEAFF; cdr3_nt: TGTGCCAGCAGTGAGGACATATCGGGCTCGAACACTGAAGCTTTCTTT
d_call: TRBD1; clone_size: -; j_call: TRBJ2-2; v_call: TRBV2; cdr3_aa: CASSPGTGGGPHAGELFF; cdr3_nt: TGTGCCAGCAGTCCCGGGACAGGGGGCGGACCTCACGCCGGGGAGCTGTTTTTT
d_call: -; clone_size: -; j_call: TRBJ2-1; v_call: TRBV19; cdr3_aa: CASSIGVASGEQFF; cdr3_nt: TGTGCCAGTAGTATAGGGGTGGCGAGCGGTGAGCAGTTCTTC
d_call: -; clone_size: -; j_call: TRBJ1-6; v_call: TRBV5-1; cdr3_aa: CASSPWGERNSPLHF; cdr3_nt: TGCGCCAGCAGCCCATGGGGGGAAAGGAATTCACCCCTCCACTTT
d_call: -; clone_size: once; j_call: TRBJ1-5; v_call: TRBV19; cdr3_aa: CASSPGGGSNQPQHF; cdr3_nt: TGTGCCAGTAGTCCCGGCGGGGGTAGCAATCAGCCCCAGCATTTT
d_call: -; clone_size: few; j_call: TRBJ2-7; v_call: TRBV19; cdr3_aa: CASSMSESYEQYF; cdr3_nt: TGTGCCAGTAGTATGAGCGAGTCCTACGAGCAGTACTTC
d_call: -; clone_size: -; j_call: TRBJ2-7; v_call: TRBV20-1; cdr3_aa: CSSGTSYEQYF; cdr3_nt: TGCAGTAGCGGGACATCGTACGAGCAGTACTTC
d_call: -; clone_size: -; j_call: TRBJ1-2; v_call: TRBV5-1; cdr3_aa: CASSPDTVGYGYTF; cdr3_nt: TGCGCCAGCAGCCCGGACACCGTTGGGTATGGCTACACCTTC
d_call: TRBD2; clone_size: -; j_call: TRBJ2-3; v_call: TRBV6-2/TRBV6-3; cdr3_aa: CASSYSSGATHGQYF; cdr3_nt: TGTGCCAGCAGTTATTCTAGCGGGGCCACACACGGGCAGTATTTT
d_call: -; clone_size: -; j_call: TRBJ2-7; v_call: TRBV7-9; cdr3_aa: CASSLLDISEQYF; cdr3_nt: TGTGCCAGCAGCTTACTGGACATCAGCGAGCAGTACTTC